The entry that follows covers one TCR beta chain sequence. Antigen: not known. Trimming took off 0 bases at V and 7 bases at J, with 15 bases between the two ends. The germline V gene has CDR1 LGHNT and CDR2 FRNRAP. The CDR3 sequence is 16 residues long. The data were obtained in a study of T cell responses to AZD1222 COVID-19 vaccine. Overall study findings and caveats: Repertoires were sampled only after the peak T cell response.

Sequencing was performed with immunoSEQ multiplex PCR; in TCRdb, only in-frame clones are kept and a portion is missing. Among 150,000 to 200,000 clones listed, about 91% were seen once. The chain is built from TRBV12-5 and TRBJ2-2; D might be TRBD1 (5 bases). Sequencing was performed on peripheral blood, taken 28 days after the second AZD1222 dose. This TCR was recovered from an adult who received the AZD1222 COVID-19 vaccine. For the CDR3, the DNA is TGTGCTAGTGGTTTGGTACTGGCAGGGATAGTCGGGGAGCTGTTTTTT. Protein: CASGLVLAGIVGELFF.